Shown below are 20 T cell receptor beta chains from a single sample sequenced in a study of Ad26.COV2.S vaccination and SARS-CoV-2 variants. Treatment of the sample: 15 to 20 received Ad26.COV2.S at low or high dose, single or two shots; several received placebo; per-sample allocation not given. It was on day 63 after the first vaccine or placebo injection that samples were taken. Assay used: immunoSEQ multiplex PCR; TCRdb lists only in-frame clones, some missing. This table holds some 340,000 clones, about 82% found once. The specimen was peripheral blood, collected in a trial of Ad26.COV2.S vaccine versus placebo. The receptors were gathered from a person aged 18-60 years who received the Ad26.COV2.S COVID-19 vaccine or a placebo.

The genes are TRBV28 and TRBJ1-5; no reliable D call. V was cut by 7 bases and J by 9 bases, with 4 bases left in between. The CDR3 runs to 9 residues. In germline, CDR1 is MDHEN, CDR2 SYDVKM. The CDR3 spells CASILPQHF. In nucleotides, the CDR3 is TGTGCCAGCATCCTGCCCCAGCATTTT.

The chain carries TRBV10-1 and TRBJ2-2; 10 bases are shared with TRBD1. The V segment lost 4 bases and the J segment 5 bases; nucleotides outside the gene matches: 4. The CDR3 extends over 15 amino acids. Germline lookup yields CDR1 WNHNN and CDR2 SYGVQD (reference sequence). The CDR3 DNA reads as TGCGCCAGCAGTGGGGACAGGGGACGTACCGGGGAGCTGTTTTTT. Translated, it gives CASSGDRGRTGELFF.

The chain couples TRBV9 to TRBJ1-2; D unresolved. The CDR3 has 15 residues. Trimming took off 0 bases at V and 4 bases at J, with 13 bases between the two ends. The germline gives CDR1 SGDLS, CDR2 YYNGEE. This chain's CDR3 is CASSVGPAPAYGYTF. The CDR3 DNA is TGTGCCAGCAGCGTAGGCCCCGCACCGGCCTATGGCTACACCTTC.

V gene TRBV27 combines with J gene TRBJ2-2, with TRBD2 matching 11 bases. The V segment lost 2 bases and the J segment 5 bases; nucleotides outside the gene matches: 4. CDR1 is MNHEY and CDR2 is SMNVEV in the germline V gene (reference sequence). CDR3 length: 16 amino acids. The CDR3 bases are TGTGCCAGCAGTTTACTTCTAGCGGGGGGTACCGGGGAGCTGTTTTTT. The encoded protein is CASSLLLAGGTGELFF.

In this sample, this clone turned up a few times. The V call is TRBV9, the J call TRBJ2-7, with 9 positions matching TRBD1. V lost 0 bases and J lost 4; bases outside the gene matches: 8. The CDR3 totals 16 residues. Germline CDR1 SGDLS, CDR2 YYNGEE. As DNA, the CDR3 is TGTGCCAGCAGCGTAGCCGGGGGACAGGGCTTATACGAGCAGTACTTC. As protein: CASSVAGGQGLYEQYF.

This chain connects TRBV6-5 to TRBJ1-2; D not resolved. This CDR3 is built from 14 residues. CDR1 is MNHEY and CDR2 is SVGAGI in the germline V gene. Trimming pared 5 bases from V and 4 bases from J, leaving 14 bases between. CDR3 region: CASSHRETGYGYTF. For the CDR3, the DNA is TGTGCCAGCAGTCATAGGGAGACCGGCTATGGCTACACCTTC.

V is TRBV3-1 (or the pseudogene TRBV3-2) and J is TRBJ2-3; TRBD2 matches 8 bases. The V gene's germline CDR1 is LGHDT and CDR2 YNNKEL (reference sequence). Unmatched junction bases numbered 5, after V lost 1 base and J lost 2 bases. The CDR3 contains 16 residues. CDR3 region: CASSQGSGDPTDTQYF. The CDR3 DNA reads TGTGCCAGCAGCCAAGGTAGCGGGGACCCCACAGATACGCAGTATTTT.

The V and J genes are TRBV2 and TRBJ2-5, with 7 bases matching TRBD1. The V gene end was trimmed by 6 bases and the J gene end by 1 base; junction bases not matched to a gene: 5. Germline V CDR1 and CDR2: SNHLY, FYNNEI. The CDR3 is 14 amino acids. The CDR3 DNA is TGTGCCAGCAGAACTGACAGGGCCCAAGAGACCCAGTACTTC. Translating gives CASRTDRAQETQYF.

In DNA, the CDR3 is TGTGCCAGCAGCTTGGGGGCCAGGGGCACAACCCCCTACACCTTC. As protein: CASSLGARGTTPYTF. The rearrangement uses TRBV5-4 and TRBJ1-2; perhaps TRBD1 as D (6 bases). The CDR3 contains 15 residues. Trimming shortened V by 0 bases and J by 10 bases, and 19 bases separated the two germline ends. CDR1 is SGHNT, CDR2 YYREEE, per germline (reference sequence). The whole variable domain, filled in from reference TRBV5-4 and TRBJ1-2, reads ETGVTQSPTHLIKTRGQQVTLRCSSQSGHNTVSWYQQALGQGPQFIFQYYREEENGRGNFPPRFSGLQFPNYSSELNVNALELDDSALYLCASSLGARGTTPYTFGSGTRLTVV.

V usage is TRBV6-5 and J usage is TRBJ1-1; D gene uncertain. CDR1 and CDR2 (germline): MNHEY, SVGAGI. V lost 0 bases and J 0 bases, leaving 8 bases between the germline ends. The CDR3 totals 15 residues. The CDR3 reads CASSYSAGMNTEAFF. Here the CDR3 DNA reads TGTGCCAGCAGTTACTCGGCGGGGATGAACACTGAAGCTTTCTTT.

This clone was observed a handful of times. The CDR3 loop is CASRTGGAYTIYF. As DNA, the CDR3 is TGTGCCAGCAGAACAGGGGGCGCCTACACCATATATTTT. The V and J genes are TRBV28 and TRBJ1-3, with 9 bases aligning to TRBD1. CDR3 length equals 13 residues. The germline gives CDR1 MDHEN, CDR2 SYDVKM. V was pared by 6 bases and J by 8 bases, with 5 bases of the junction left unmatched.

CDR3 DNA sequence: TGTGCCTGGAGTGTGGTCCCCTACGAGCAGTACTTC. Amino acid sequence: CAWSVVPYEQYF. The chain joins TRBV30 to TRBJ2-7, with D uncertain. Germline V gives CDR1 GTSNPN, CDR2 SVGIG (reference sequence). V lost 0 bases and J lost 2, with 5 bases in between. The CDR3 runs to 12 residues.

V gene TRBV23-1 combines with J gene TRBJ1-5; 11 nucleotides align to TRBD1. TRBV23-1 is an ORF, with its function uncertain. The junction had 14 bases not matched to a gene; V was cut back by 2 bases and J by 2 bases. CDR3 length equals 20 residues. The DNA for the CDR3 is TGCGCCAGCAGTCAACTTTCCCCGGGACAGGGGGAAAAGGGCAATCAGCCCCAGCATTTT. It specifies CASSQLSPGQGEKGNQPQHF.

This chain uses TRBV5-1 with TRBJ1-1; D call uncertain. CDR3 length: 15 amino acids. Germline V lookup: CDR1 SGHRS, CDR2 YFSETQ. Between the trimmed V and J ends, which lost 3 bases and 2 bases, there was a span of 14 bases. CDR3 sequence (DNA): TGCGCCAGCAGCTATGGCAGGCTCGGAAACACTGAAGCTTTCTTT. Its translation is CASSYGRLGNTEAFF. The full variable domain, its missing parts supplied by reference TRBV5-1 and TRBJ1-1, is KAGVTQTPRYLIKTRGQQVTLSCSPISGHRSVSWYQQTPGQGLQFLFEYFSETQRNKGNFPGRFSGRQFSNSRSEMNVSTLELGDSALYLCASSYGRLGNTEAFFGQGTRLTVV.

V gene TRBV11-3 combines with J gene TRBJ1-6; D is undetermined. The ends were cut back, 2 bases at V and 7 bases at J, with 3 bases in the middle. Looked up from germline, CDR1 is SGHNT and CDR2 is YENEEA. The CDR3 contains 12 residues. DNA of the CDR3: TGTGCCAGCAGCTTAAGGAATTCACCCCTCCACTTT. Translated, it gives CASSLRNSPLHF.

The rearrangement uses TRBV5-1 and TRBJ1-1, with D unclear. The CDR3 runs 15 residues. Germline V gene data show CDR1 as SGHRS and CDR2 as YFSETQ. V shed 3 bases and J shed 1 base, with 13 bases lying between them. CDR3 region: CASSSGLLWNTEAFF. As DNA, the CDR3 is TGCGCCAGCAGCTCTGGACTGTTATGGAACACTGAAGCTTTCTTT.

Only a few counts were recorded for this clone. The CDR3 reads CASSPIPGWGEQYF. CDR3 nucleotides: TGTGCCAGCAGCCCCATACCCGGCTGGGGCGAGCAGTACTTC. The genes are TRBV11-2 and TRBJ2-7, with no clear D. V lost 5 bases, J lost 6 bases, and 17 bases lay in between. This CDR3 spans 14 amino acids. Germline CDR1 SGHAT, CDR2 FQNNGV.

The chain combines TRBV29-1 with TRBJ1-3; D perhaps matches TRBD1 (5 bases). Trimming cost V 4 bases and J 2 bases, with 9 bases left between them. Germline V CDR1 and CDR2: SQVTM, ANQGSEA. This CDR3 has 13 residues. The DNA for the CDR3 is TGCAGCGTTGGAAGGGGCACTGGAAACACCATATATTTT. Protein: CSVGRGTGNTIYF.

The chain links TRBV5-1 to TRBJ2-2, with D possibly matching TRBD1 (6 bases). Germline CDR1 and CDR2: SGHRS and YFSETQ. The CDR3 has 16 amino acids. The V and J ends lost 3 bases and 1 base respectively, with 13 bases between them. CDR3 region: CASSYLGHMNTGELFF. For the CDR3, the DNA is TGCGCCAGCAGCTATCTGGGACACATGAACACCGGGGAGCTGTTTTTT.

The chain has TRBV30 and TRBJ1-5; 7 nucleotides match TRBD1. CDR1 and CDR2 from the germline V gene are GTSNPN and SVGIG (reference sequence). CDR3 length: 13 residues. V lost 4 bases to trimming and J lost 5 bases; unmatched junction nucleotides: 5. The CDR3 here is CAWNTGDHQPQHF. The CDR3 bases are TGTGCCTGGAATACAGGGGATCATCAGCCCCAGCATTTT. Full variable domain (missing parts from reference TRBV30 and TRBJ1-5): SQTIHQWPATLVQPVGSPLSLECTVEGTSNPNLYWYRQAAGRGLQLLFYSVGIGQISSEVPQNLSASRPQDRQFILSSKKLLLSDSGFYLCAWNTGDHQPQHFGDGTRLSIL.